These 7 T cell receptor beta chains share one sample of origin, sequenced in a study of Ad26.COV2.S vaccination and SARS-CoV-2 variants (dated by TCRdb to 2020 to 2023). The sample's treatment or condition label, decoded: roughly 18 received Ad26.COV2.S at low or high dose, single or two shots; roughly five received placebo; per-sample allocation not given. Repertoires of vaccine and placebo recipients were sequenced from samples collected on day 63 after the first injection. Libraries were built with the immunoSEQ multiplex PCR assay. In TCRdb, the immuneACCESS table is reduced to in-frame sequences with V and J assigned. These tables do not hold every clone; where another copy was compared, an unresolved V gene accounts for under half, and the others remain unexplained. This sample gives around 400,000 clones in total; approximately 89% of them show up just once. The ten top clones hold under 2% of the sample.

The sequencing here drew on peripheral blood, taken in a trial of Ad26.COV2.S vaccine versus placebo. These TCRs come from a person between 18 and 65 years old who received the Ad26.COV2.S COVID-19 vaccine or a placebo.

V is TRBV11-3 and J is TRBJ2-7, with D maybe TRBD1 (5 bases). The CDR3 contains 13 residues. V lost 0 bases and J 3 bases, leaving 6 bases between the germline ends. Germline lookup yields CDR1 SGHNT and CDR2 YENEEA. In DNA, the CDR3 is TGTGCCAGCAGCTTAGAGCAGGGCTACGAGCAGTACTTC. Amino acid sequence: CASSLEQGYEQYF.

This rearrangement joins TRBV7-8 to TRBJ2-1; the match to TRBD2 covers 8 bases. V lost 1 base to trimming and J lost 7 bases; unmatched junction nucleotides: 6. The CDR3 length is 15 residues. Germline values: CDR1 SGHVS, CDR2 FQNEAQ. The CDR3 bases are TGTGCCAGCAGCTTAGTGTTAGCGGGACTTAATGAGCAGTTCTTC. Translating gives CASSLVLAGLNEQFF.

The chain employs TRBV19 and TRBJ2-1; 10 bases agree with TRBD1. V was pared by 6 bases and J by 6 bases, with 8 bases of the junction left unmatched. The CDR3 length is 15 residues. CDR1 and CDR2 from the germline V gene are LNHDA and SQIVND (reference sequence). CDR3 residues: CASRGRTGGGNEQFF. The CDR3 DNA is TGTGCCAGTAGAGGTAGGACAGGGGGAGGCAATGAGCAGTTCTTC.

V is TRBV28 and J is TRBJ2-2; TRBD2 matches at 11 bases. CDR3 size: 17 residues. V lost 9 bases to trimming and J lost 5 bases; unmatched junction nucleotides: 14. Per the germline V gene, CDR1 is MDHEN and CDR2 is SYDVKM. CDR3 DNA sequence: TGTGCCAGTGCCTATAGCGGGAGGGCCATAGAAACCGGGGAGCTGTTTTTT. The encoded protein is CASAYSGRAIETGELFF.

V gene TRBV28 combines with J gene TRBJ1-1; possibly TRBD1 for D (5 bases). V was clipped by 6 bases and J by 0 bases, with 17 bases between them. Germline loops: CDR1 MDHEN, CDR2 SYDVKM. CDR3 length: 16 amino acids. CDR3 DNA: TGTGCCAGCAGCTCCGGGACTGCCGGCTTGAACACTGAAGCTTTCTTT. This codes for CASSSGTAGLNTEAFF.

CDR3 in DNA: TGTGCCAGCAGCCCCGGGACACCTGCAACTAATGAAAAACTGTTTTTT. Its protein product is CASSPGTPATNEKLFF. The chain carries TRBV7-6 and TRBJ1-4, with a weak D call TRBD1 (6 bases). V lost 5 bases and J lost 0, with 13 bases in between. There are 16 residues in the CDR3. The germline V gene has CDR1 SGHVS and CDR2 FNYEAQ.

The rearrangement uses TRBV9 and TRBJ2-1; 7 nucleotides align to TRBD2. V lost 3 bases, J lost 0 bases, and 6 bases stayed unmatched. This CDR3 is built from 16 residues. Germline V gene sequence: CDR1 SGDLS, CDR2 YYNGEE. CDR3 region: CASSAYSGRSYNEQFF. CDR3 DNA sequence: TGTGCCAGCAGCGCCTATAGCGGGCGCTCCTACAATGAGCAGTTCTTC.